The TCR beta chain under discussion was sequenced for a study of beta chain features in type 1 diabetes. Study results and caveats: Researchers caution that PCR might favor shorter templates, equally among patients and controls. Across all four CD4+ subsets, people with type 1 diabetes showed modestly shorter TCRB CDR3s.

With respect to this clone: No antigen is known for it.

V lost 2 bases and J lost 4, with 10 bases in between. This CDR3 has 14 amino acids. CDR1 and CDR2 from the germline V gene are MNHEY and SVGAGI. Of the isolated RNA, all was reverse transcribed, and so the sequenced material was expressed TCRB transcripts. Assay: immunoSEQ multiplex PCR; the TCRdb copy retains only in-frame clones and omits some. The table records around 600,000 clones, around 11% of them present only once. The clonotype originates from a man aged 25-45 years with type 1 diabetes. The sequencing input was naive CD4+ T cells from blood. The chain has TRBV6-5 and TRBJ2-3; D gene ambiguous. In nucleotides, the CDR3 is TGTGCCAGCAGTTACCGGTCCCCACCAGATACGCAGTATTTT. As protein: CASSYRSPPDTQYF.